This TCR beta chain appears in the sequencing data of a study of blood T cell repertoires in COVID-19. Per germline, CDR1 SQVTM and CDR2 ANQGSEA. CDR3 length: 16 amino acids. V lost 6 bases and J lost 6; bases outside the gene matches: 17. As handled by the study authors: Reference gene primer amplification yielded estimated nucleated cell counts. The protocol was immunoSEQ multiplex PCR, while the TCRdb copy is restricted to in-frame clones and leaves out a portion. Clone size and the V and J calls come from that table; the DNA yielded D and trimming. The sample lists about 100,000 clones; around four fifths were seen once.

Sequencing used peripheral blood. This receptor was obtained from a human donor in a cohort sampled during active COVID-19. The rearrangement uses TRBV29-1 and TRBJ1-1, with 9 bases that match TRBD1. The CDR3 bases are TGCAGCGTGGAGGAACAGGGGGCGGCCGCTTACCCTGAAGCTTTCTTT. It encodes CSVEEQGAAAYPEAFF.